These T cell receptor beta chains were read from a single sample in a study of T-cell reconstitution after alpha-beta-depleted transplantation in children. TCRdb re-called the PCR reads through MiXCR, storing one row per CDR3 protein. The profile shows roughly 300,000 distinct CDR3 sequences, approximately 9.6% of them singletons. Sequencing used PBMCs from the stem cell graft donor, obtained from the stem cell graft. All receptors derive from a human donor who donated a stem cell graft to a child with SCID. CDR3s include the opening cysteine and the closing phenylalanine or tryptophan. D genes are given only for firm matches. A row's size may be missing; if present it is once, few, many or a size class.

j_call v_call clone_size d_call cdr3_aa cdr3_nt
TRBJ1-2 TRBV2 many TRBD1 CASSEIGGNYGYTF TGTGCCAGCAGTGAAATAGGGGGCAACTATGGCTACACCTTC
TRBJ2-6 TRBV27 many . CASRFIASGANVLTF TGTGCCAGCAGATTTATAGCGTCGGGGGCCAACGTCCTGACTTTC
TRBJ1-1 TRBV27 many . CASSFGVGVTEAFF TGTGCCAGCAGTTTCGGGGTAGGGGTCACTGAAGCTTTCTTT
TRBJ2-3 TRBV14 many TRBD1 CASNAGTGIADTQYF TGTGCCAGTAACGCGGGGACAGGGATCGCAGATACGCAGTATTTT
TRBJ2-3 TRBV6-4 few . CASSAGSDSTYAQYF TGTGCCAGCAGCGCCGGTTCGGACTCCACCTATGCGCAGTATTTT
TRBJ1-2 TRBV12-3/TRBV12-4 few TRBD1 CASIHRGKGYTF TGTGCCAGCATTCACAGGGGGAAGGGCTACACCTTC
TRBJ2-3 TRBV5-1 many TRBD1 CASSPGQLTDTQYF TGCGCCAGCAGCCCGGGACAGCTCACAGATACGCAGTATTTT
TRBJ1-2 TRBV12-3/TRBV12-4 few . CASSSGRWGDGYTF TGTGCCAGCAGTTCGGGACGGTGGGGGGATGGCTACACCTTC
TRBJ1-2 TRBV7-8 few . CASSVTLTVYGYTF TGTGCCAGCAGCGTTACCCTGACAGTCTATGGCTACACCTTC
TRBJ1-6 TRBV27 . TRBD1 CASRPDRVHNSPLHF TGTGCCAGCAGGCCAGACAGGGTCCATAATTCACCCCTCCACTTT
TRBJ2-1 TRBV7-9 . TRBD1 CASSFDRGSRAEQFF TGTGCCAGCAGCTTCGACAGGGGGTCGCGGGCTGAGCAGTTCTTC
TRBJ2-5 TRBV25-1 few . CASSESDGQETQYF TGTGCCAGCAGTGAATCAGACGGTCAAGAGACCCAGTACTTC
TRBJ2-5 TRBV5-1 few TRBD2 CASSSRGTSEETQYF TGCGCCAGCAGCTCGCGCGGGACTAGCGAAGAGACCCAGTACTTC
TRBJ1-1 TRBV6-1 . . CASSRTATEAFF TGTGCCAGCAGTCGAACAGCCACTGAAGCTTTCTTT
TRBJ2-1 TRBV14 . TRBD2 CASSQSGGGEQFF TGTGCCAGCAGCCAGAGCGGGGGCGGTGAGCAGTTCTTC
TRBJ2-7 TRBV18 . . CASSPNGAASYEQYF TGTGCCAGCTCACCAAATGGGGCCGCGTCCTACGAGCAGTACTTC
TRBJ2-3 TRBV12-3/TRBV12-4 few . CASHRLSSTDTQYF TGTGCCAGCCATAGACTAAGTAGCACAGATACGCAGTATTTT
TRBJ2-7 TRBV18 . TRBD1 CASSSKTGGFEQYF TGTGCCAGCTCATCGAAGACAGGGGGGTTCGAGCAGTACTTC
TRBJ2-1 TRBV5-1 few . CASAPKGRGDNEQFF TGCGCCAGCGCCCCTAAAGGGAGGGGGGACAATGAGCAGTTCTTC
TRBJ1-1 TRBV7-3 many TRBD1 CASSSQGGTEAFF TGTGCCAGCAGCTCCCAGGGGGGGACTGAAGCTTTCTTT
TRBJ2-7 TRBV3-1 . TRBD2 CASSQVFVRGLVSEQYF TGTGCCAGCAGCCAAGTCTTCGTAAGGGGACTAGTTTCCGAGCAGTACTTC
TRBJ1-4 TRBV5-1 many TRBD1 CASSPGTGNQKLFF TGCGCCAGCAGCCCCGGGACAGGGAATCAAAAACTGTTTTTT
TRBJ1-5 TRBV18 . . CASSPGPYSNQPQHF TGTGCCAGCTCACCAGGGCCTTATAGCAATCAGCCCCAGCATTTT
TRBJ2-7 TRBV27 few . CATGFSGWEYF TGTGCCACCGGATTTAGCGGTTGGGAGTACTTC
TRBJ2-7 TRBV12-3/TRBV12-4 . . CASSQFGEQYF TGTGCCAGCAGTCAATTTGGGGAGCAGTACTTC
TRBJ1-6 TRBV20-1 many TRBD1 CSARETGGNSPLHF TGCAGTGCTAGAGAGACAGGGGGCAATTCACCCCTCCACTTT
TRBJ1-2 TRBV20-1 many TRBD1 CSARSEGAGYGYTF TGCAGTGCGAGGTCGGAGGGGGCAGGGTATGGCTACACCTTC
TRBJ2-5 TRBV20-1 few TRBD2 CSAPRAGGKETQYF TGCAGTGCTCCTCGGGCGGGGGGGAAAGAGACCCAGTACTTC
TRBJ2-3 TRBV29-1 many . CSVFGQASTDTQYF TGCAGCGTTTTCGGGCAGGCTAGCACAGATACGCAGTATTTT
TRBJ2-5 TRBV20-1 . TRBD1 CSASKGTDQETQYF TGCAGTGCTAGCAAGGGGACAGATCAAGAGACCCAGTACTTC
TRBJ1-2 TRBV27 few . CASSRTPTNYGYTF TGTGCCAGCAGTAGGACGCCCACTAACTATGGCTACACCTTC
TRBJ2-1 TRBV27 few TRBD2 CASSLGTSGGAFEQFF TGTGCCAGCAGTCTGGGGACTAGCGGGGGGGCCTTTGAGCAGTTCTTC
TRBJ2-3 TRBV5-1 few . CASSLARDWDTDTQYF TGCGCCAGCAGCTTGGCCCGGGACTGGGACACAGATACGCAGTATTTT
TRBJ1-5 TRBV2 many . CASSRVGPNQPQHF TGTGCCAGCAGTCGGGTAGGTCCGAATCAGCCCCAGCATTTT
TRBJ1-4 TRBV20-1 . TRBD1 CSAAGTGWEEKLFF TGCAGTGCCGCCGGGACAGGGTGGGAGGAAAAACTGTTTTTT
TRBJ2-7 TRBV3-1 few . CASSQAFRLRYEQYF TGTGCCAGCAGCCAAGCCTTTAGACTTCGATACGAGCAGTACTTC
TRBJ2-5 TRBV5-1 . . CASSLEASRQETQYF TGCGCCAGCAGCTTGGAGGCCAGCCGTCAAGAGACCCAGTACTTC
TRBJ2-7 TRBV20-1 . TRBD2 CSAEGGIAYEQYF TGCAGTGCCGAGGGAGGGATCGCCTACGAGCAGTACTTC
TRBJ2-2 TRBV12-3/TRBV12-4 few . CAILVGGAGGELFF TGTGCCATCCTTGTGGGGGGGGCCGGCGGGGAGCTGTTTTTT
TRBJ2-2 TRBV7-2 . . CASSLLVRGGELFF TGTGCCAGCAGCTTATTAGTACGAGGCGGGGAGCTGTTTTTT
TRBJ1-6 TRBV2 few . CASSEGRAYNSPLHF TGTGCCAGCAGTGAGGGGAGGGCCTATAATTCACCCCTCCACTTT
TRBJ1-6 TRBV12-3/TRBV12-4 many . CASSLGTVVSYNSPLHF TGTGCCAGCAGTTTAGGCACAGTTGTCTCCTATAATTCACCCCTCCACTTT
TRBJ2-6 TRBV12-3/TRBV12-4 . . CASSLSGTEVLTF TGTGCCAGCAGTTTATCAGGGACCGAAGTCCTGACTTTC
TRBJ2-2 TRBV5-4 . TRBD2 CASSLAGLAGGANTGELFF TGTGCCAGCAGCTTGGCCGGACTAGCGGGGGGCGCGAACACCGGGGAGCTGTTTTTT
TRBJ2-6 TRBV19 . . CASNAGSAGANVLTF TGTGCCAGTAACGCAGGGTCTGCCGGGGCCAACGTCCTGACTTTC
TRBJ2-3 TRBV12-3/TRBV12-4 . TRBD1 CASRLRKGALSTDTQYF TGTGCCAGCAGGCTTAGAAAGGGGGCTCTAAGCACAGATACGCAGTATTTT
TRBJ2-5 TRBV5-1 . TRBD2 CASSLEAAGSQETQYF TGCGCCAGCAGCTTGGAAGCAGCGGGGAGTCAAGAGACCCAGTACTTC
TRBJ2-4 TRBV19 many . CASSFPLAKNIQYF TGTGCCAGTAGTTTCCCACTAGCCAAAAACATTCAGTACTTC
TRBJ2-7 TRBV4-1 . TRBD2 CASGGTSGGPVSPDF TGCGCCAGCGGCGGGACTAGCGGGGGGCCAGTCTCCCCTGACTTC
TRBJ2-2 TRBV5-1 few . CASGVDGGPVTGELFF TGCGCCAGCGGTGTCGACGGGGGGCCAGTCACCGGGGAGCTGTTTTTT
TRBJ2-7 TRBV7-2 . . CASSLASVSRSEQYF TGTGCCAGCAGCTTAGCGAGTGTCAGTAGAAGCGAGCAGTACTTC
TRBJ2-7 TRBV3-1 . . CASSQGRSYSYEQYF TGTGCCAGCAGCCAAGGCAGGTCCTACTCCTACGAGCAGTACTTC
TRBJ2-2 TRBV5-1 few TRBD2 CASSQRSGVNTGELFF TGCGCCAGCAGCCAGAGAAGCGGGGTGAACACCGGGGAGCTGTTTTTT
TRBJ2-5 TRBV3-1 many . CASSQERSEETQYF TGTGCCAGCAGCCAAGAACGCAGCGAAGAGACCCAGTACTTC